These T cell receptor beta chains were read from a single sample in a study of neoadjuvant nivolumab and ipilimumab in lung cancer. Clones were sequenced by immunoSEQ multiplex PCR, and TCRdb holds only the in-frame ones, with some missing. The sample consists of approximately 40,000 clones, approximately 92% of them appearing once. The source was peripheral blood, collected before neoadjuvant nivolumab, alone or with ipilimumab. These receptors came from an adult with non-small cell lung cancer. Each CDR3 is given with its conserved first and last residue. A D gene is named only where the DNA matches it firmly. The size of a clone is reported for some rows only, either as once, few or many, or as a class for expanded clones.

j_call v_call d_call clone_size cdr3_nt cdr3_aa
TRBJ2-7 TRBV6-1 . . TGTGCCAGCAGTGCACAGGACTCCTACGAGCAGTACTTC CASSAQDSYEQYF
TRBJ2-1 TRBV10-3 . . TGTGCCATCAGTGAGGGGATGGGCGTCCCCTTCTTAAATGAGCAGTTCTTC CAISEGMGVPFLNEQFF
TRBJ2-5 TRBV7-9 . . TGTGCCAGCAGCTGGGTGGGGTCAGGGGAGACCCAGTACTTC CASSWVGSGETQYF
TRBJ1-5 TRBV6-5 . . TGTGCCAGCAGCCTATCTGGGGCTAGCAATCAGCCCCAGCATTTT CASSLSGASNQPQHF
TRBJ2-5 TRBV6-5 . . TGTGCCAGCAGTTCCGCAGGAGCGAGCCAAGAGACCCAGTACTTC CASSSAGASQETQYF
TRBJ2-7 TRBV27 . . TGTGCCAGCAGTTTATTCGTGAGGGCCGAGCAGTACTTC CASSLFVRAEQYF
TRBJ2-6 TRBV7-3 . . TGTGCCAGCAGCCCTCAGGGAGGTGGGGCCAACGTCCTGACTTTC CASSPQGGGANVLTF
TRBJ2-3 TRBV6-5 TRBD2 . TGTGCCAGCAGTTATTTAGCGGGAGGATATACGCAGTATTTT CASSYLAGGYTQYF
TRBJ2-3 TRBV7-7 . . TGTGCCAGCAGCTCAAGCGGCACAGATACGCAGTATTTT CASSSSGTDTQYF
TRBJ2-7 TRBV12-2 . once TGTGCAAGTCGCACGCGACTAGCGGGAGGGTACGAGCAGTACTTC CASRTRLAGGYEQYF
TRBJ2-7 TRBV6-4 TRBD1 . TGTGCCAGCAGTGACGAGGGACAGGCGCGTGCCGGGATCCCCTACGAGCAGTACTTC CASSDEGQARAGIPYEQYF
TRBJ1-5 TRBV6-1 TRBD1 . TGTGCCAGTATCGACAGGGAAGGGCAGCCCCAGCATTTT CASIDREGQPQHF
TRBJ2-7 TRBV7-8 . . TGTGCCAGCAGCGCGAACTCCGGTACAGGGACATACGAGCAGTACTTC CASSANSGTGTYEQYF
TRBJ2-7 TRBV11-2 TRBD1 once TGTGCCAGCAGCCCTACGGGACAGCACTACGAGCAGTACTTC CASSPTGQHYEQYF
TRBJ1-4 TRBV5-1 . . TGCGCCAGCAGCTTCTCGGGGGGTAATGAAAAACTGTTTTTT CASSFSGGNEKLFF
TRBJ2-1 TRBV7-9 . . TGTGCCAGCAGGACCTTGGAGAACAATGAGCAGTTCTTC CASRTLENNEQFF
TRBJ2-1 TRBV5-1 TRBD2 . TGCGCCAGCAGCGGGCCGGCTAGCGGGTCTCGGGACAATGAGCAGTTCTTC CASSGPASGSRDNEQFF
TRBJ2-7 TRBV15 . . TGTGCCACCAGCAGAGAGGATACAGGGATCGTGGACGAGCAGTACTTC CATSREDTGIVDEQYF
TRBJ2-4 TRBV20-1 . . TGCAGTGCTCTTGGCAGCAACATTCAGTACTTC CSALGSNIQYF
TRBJ2-7 TRBV7-3 . . TGTGCCAGCAGCCCCCAGGCGGCTAGCGCCGCTCACGAGCAGTACTTC CASSPQAASAAHEQYF
TRBJ2-7 TRBV20-1 TRBD2 once TGCAGTGCACGGGACTACTACGAGCAGTACTTC CSARDYYEQYF
TRBJ2-1 TRBV19 TRBD2 . TGTGCCAGTAGGGCCGGGGGGTACAATGAGCAGTTCTTC CASRAGGYNEQFF
TRBJ2-7 TRBV7-2 . . TGTGCCAGCAGCAATAGCGGTACCTACGAGCAGTACTTC CASSNSGTYEQYF
TRBJ1-1 TRBV7-9 . . TGTGCCAGCAGCCTCGGGTGGGGAAACACTGAAGCTTTCTTT CASSLGWGNTEAFF
TRBJ2-7 TRBV5-1 . . TGCGCCAGCAGCCGCCTTGGCGGGGTGGTCGACGAGCAGTACTTC CASSRLGGVVDEQYF
TRBJ2-7 TRBV11-2 TRBD2 few TGTGCCAGCAGCTCACTCAGCGGGAGATCTGGCGAGCAGTACTTC CASSSLSGRSGEQYF